The clone carrying this TCR beta chain showed up just a few times. The antigen remains unidentified. TCRdb fed the 5' RACE reads into MiXCR, producing one record per CDR3 protein. The sample holds 450,000 to 650,000 distinct CDR3 sequences, roughly 18% seen once. The record originates from a study of T-cell memory formation after mild COVID-19. Study conclusions and caveats: CD4/CD8 balance characterized clones contracting day 15 to 85, and CD4+ skew characterized later expanders. CD4+ clones that contracted lay mainly in CM and EM; CD8+ ones lay in EMRA.

The CDR3 extends over 15 amino acids. Germline V gene lookup returns CDR1 SGHTA and CDR2 FQGNSA. Losses at the gene ends were 2 bases for V and 9 bases for J; bases not matched to a gene: 5. V is TRBV7-2 and J is TRBJ2-1, with TRBD2 identical over 12 bases. The source is an adult woman who had mild COVID-19 (a few samples of this study predate the infection). Cell type and time point are not known. The sample was PBMCs or a T cell subset sorted from them (not recorded which). Here the CDR3 DNA reads TGTGCCAGCAGCTTAACAGCTAGCGGGAGGGGTGAGCAGTTCTTC. It yields the protein CASSLTASGRGEQFF.